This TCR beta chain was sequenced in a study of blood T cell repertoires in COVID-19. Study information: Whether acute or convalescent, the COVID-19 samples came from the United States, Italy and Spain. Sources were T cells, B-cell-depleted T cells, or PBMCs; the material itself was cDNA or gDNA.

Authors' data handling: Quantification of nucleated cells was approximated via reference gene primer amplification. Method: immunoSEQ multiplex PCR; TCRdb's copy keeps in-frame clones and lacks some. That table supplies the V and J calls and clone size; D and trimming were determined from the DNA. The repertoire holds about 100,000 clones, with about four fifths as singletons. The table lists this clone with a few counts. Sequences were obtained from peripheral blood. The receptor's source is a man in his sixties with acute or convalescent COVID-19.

The CDR3 protein is CASSLSIESYEQYF. CDR3 DNA sequence: TGTGCCAGCAGCTTATCTATAGAATCCTACGAGCAGTACTTC. The chain uses TRBV7-2 and TRBJ2-7; D not certain. Germline V gives CDR1 SGHTA, CDR2 FQGNSA. V was shortened by 2 bases and J by 1 base, with 9 bases between the two germline ends. The CDR3 is 14 residues long.